A selection of T cell receptor beta chains follows, all from one sample in a study of shared clonotypes between healthy human individuals. Assay: immunoSEQ multiplex PCR; the TCRdb copy retains only in-frame clones and omits some. The table shows over a million clones, with 96% occurring only once. Specimen: naive CD4+ T cells sorted from blood. The receptors here all came from a man aged 30-40 years in good health. The CDR3 runs from the conserved cysteine through the conserved F or W. Fields, in order: clone size, D gene, J gene, V gene, CDR3 DNA, CDR3 protein. The D gene is left open where the match is weak. Size values are once, few and many counts, or a class for expanded clones, and some rows have none.

>NA|TRBD1|TRBJ2-7|TRBV28
TGTGCCAGCAGACGACAGGGGCGCTCCTACGAGCAGTACTTC
CASRRQGRSYEQYF
>once|NA|TRBJ2-3|TRBV21-1
TGTGCCACCAGTGAAAACCTCCTAGCGGGAGCGAGCACAGATACGCAGTATTTT
CATSENLLAGASTDTQYF
>NA|TRBD2|TRBJ2-7|TRBV7-2
TGTGCCAGCAGCTTAGCCTCCGGGGCAGGGGGACTAGCGGGAGGTGCCTACGAGCAGTACTTC
CASSLASGAGGLAGGAYEQYF
>NA|NA|TRBJ2-2|TRBV6-1
TGTGCCAGCAGTGCAAGGACAGTCACCGGGGAGCTGTTTTTT
CASSARTVTGELFF
>NA|TRBD2|TRBJ2-7|TRBV2
TGTGCCAGCAGTGAAGTTGCGGGAGGTCCATACGAGCAGTACTTC
CASSEVAGGPYEQYF
>NA|NA|TRBJ2-1|TRBV7-9
TGTGCCAGCAGCTTTTGGACAGCCTACAATGAGCAGTTCTTC
CASSFWTAYNEQFF
>NA|NA|TRBJ2-2|TRBV7-3
TGTGCCAGCAGCTTGGGTAGGGTTGTGGACACCGGGGAGCTGTTTTTT
CASSLGRVVDTGELFF
>NA|NA|TRBJ1-5|TRBV6-1
TGTGCCAGCAGTGAAGGGCAGGGCAGCAATCAGCCCCAGCATTTT
CASSEGQGSNQPQHF
>NA|NA|TRBJ2-3|TRBV29-1
TGCAGCGTTGGAGACACGTCTCGCCAGTATTTT
CSVGDTSRQYF
>NA|TRBD1|TRBJ1-2|TRBV28
TGTGCCAGCAGCCTAGACAGGGTCTATGGCTACACCTTC
CASSLDRVYGYTF
>NA|TRBD1|TRBJ2-7|TRBV11-2
TGTGCCAGCAGCCAGGGACAGGGGGCATTCTACGAGCAGTACTTC
CASSQGQGAFYEQYF
>NA|NA|TRBJ1-4|TRBV2
TGTGCCAGCGGGACGAGGACCGGACTTTCAACTAATGAAAAACTGTTTTTT
CASGTRTGLSTNEKLFF
>NA|TRBD1|TRBJ2-7|TRBV5-1
TGCGCCAGCAGCACTACTCCGGGGACAGGGCTGTACGAGCAGTACTTC
CASSTTPGTGLYEQYF
>NA|TRBD1|TRBJ1-1|TRBV5-1
TGCGCCAGCAGCTTGTTGGACAGGACGAACACTGAAGCTTTCTTT
CASSLLDRTNTEAFF
>NA|NA|TRBJ2-1|TRBV19
TGTGCCAGTAGTAAACTAGATGTAAATGAGCAGTTCTTC
CASSKLDVNEQFF
>NA|TRBD2|TRBJ2-1|TRBV7-2
TGTGCCAGCAGCCTGGGGACTAGCGGGAAATACAATGAGCAGTTCTTC
CASSLGTSGKYNEQFF
>once|NA|TRBJ2-7|TRBV28
TGTGCCAGCAGTTTTCCAGGGACGAACTCCTACGAGCAGTACTTC
CASSFPGTNSYEQYF
>NA|TRBD1|TRBJ2-3|TRBV29-1
TGCAGCGTTGAAGGGGCCGGGACAGGGGTCACAGATACGCAGTATTTT
CSVEGAGTGVTDTQYF
>NA|NA|TRBJ1-2|TRBV7-2
TGTGCCAGCAGCTTAGTTACCCCGGGGACCCGCGCCCGAGGCTACACCTTC
CASSLVTPGTRARGYTF
>NA|TRBD1|TRBJ1-1|TRBV28
TGTGCCAGCAGCCAGGGGGGCATGGGCACTGAAGCTTTCTTT
CASSQGGMGTEAFF
>NA|TRBD1|TRBJ1-5|TRBV4-1
TGCGCCAGCAGCCAAGGAATGCTGGGACAGATCAATCAGCCCCAGCATTTT
CASSQGMLGQINQPQHF
>NA|TRBD1|TRBJ1-2|TRBV15
TGTGCCACCAGCAGTCGAAGACAGGGGAGCTATGGCTACACCTTC
CATSSRRQGSYGYTF
>once|TRBD2|TRBJ2-1|TRBV7-8
TGTGCCAGCAGCTTAGTTGGACTAGCGGGAGCCCGCTACAATGAGCAGTTCTTC
CASSLVGLAGARYNEQFF
>NA|TRBD2|TRBJ2-3|TRBV6-5
TGTGCCAGCCGGACCATAGCGGGAGGAACAGATACGCAGTATTTT
CASRTIAGGTDTQYF
>NA|NA|TRBJ2-6|TRBV7-3
TGTGCCAGCAGCTTTGGCTCTGGGGCCAACGTCCTGACTTTC
CASSFGSGANVLTF
>NA|NA|TRBJ2-5|TRBV27
TGTGCCAGCAGTAACCCACACAGGGTGGGGGAGACCCAGTACTTC
CASSNPHRVGETQYF
>NA|TRBD2|TRBJ2-6|TRBV7-6
TGTGCCAGCAGCTTAAGTGTGGGACTAGCGGGAGGTTCCGGGGCCAACGTCCTGACTTTC
CASSLSVGLAGGSGANVLTF
>NA|TRBD1|TRBJ2-1|TRBV10-3
TGTGCCACCAATCACGGGACAGGGGCGTTCGAGCAGTTCTTC
CATNHGTGAFEQFF
>once|TRBD2|TRBJ2-2|TRBV10-3
TGTGCCATCAGCTTAGCGGGATCCAACACCGGGGAGCTGTTTTTT
CAISLAGSNTGELFF